The rows below give T cell receptor beta chains drawn from one sample of a study of T cell responses to AZD1222 COVID-19 vaccine. The protocol was immunoSEQ multiplex PCR, while the TCRdb copy is restricted to in-frame clones and leaves out a portion. The data contain 160,000 or so clones, approximately 90% of them seen just once; the ten biggest clones take up 6.9%. The source was peripheral blood, collected after recovery from COVID-19. These receptors came from an adult who had recovered from COVID-19. Both conserved end residues are part of each CDR3. Fields, in order: J gene, clone size, D gene, V gene, CDR3 protein, CDR3 DNA. A D gene is named only where the DNA matches it firmly. Rows may omit the clone size; those that give it use once, few, many or a size class.

TRBJ2-1 once . TRBV11-3 CASSWDGEGGEQFF TGTGCCAGCAGCTGGGACGGGGAGGGGGGTGAGCAGTTCTTC
TRBJ2-7 . . TRBV4-2 CASSQSGGGAGEQYF TGTGCCAGCAGCCAGTCGGGCGGGGGCGCGGGGGAGCAGTACTTC
TRBJ2-5 . . TRBV5-6 CASSPQGGETQYF TGTGCCAGCAGCCCACAGGGGGGGGAGACCCAGTACTTC
TRBJ2-7 . TRBD2 TRBV4-1 CASSYLAGVGDEQYF TGCGCCAGCAGCTATTTAGCGGGAGTGGGCGACGAGCAGTACTTC
TRBJ2-7 . TRBD2 TRBV11-2 CASSSLRGREGHEQYF TGTGCCAGCAGCTCCCTTAGGGGGCGGGAGGGCCACGAGCAGTACTTC
TRBJ2-3 . . TRBV10-3 CAISDLDTQYF TGTGCCATCAGTGACTTGGATACGCAGTATTTT
TRBJ2-5 . . TRBV2 CASREVYVGLRQETQYF TGTGCCAGCAGGGAGGTTTACGTCGGTTTACGGCAAGAGACCCAGTACTTC
TRBJ2-5 once . TRBV6-4 CASSDVDEKETQYF TGTGCCAGCAGTGACGTAGACGAAAAAGAGACCCAGTACTTC
TRBJ2-6 medium-sized . TRBV11-2 CASSLQQGQGANVLTF TGTGCCAGCAGCTTACAGCAGGGGCAAGGGGCCAACGTCCTGACTTTC
TRBJ2-7 . . TRBV21-1 CASSKLLSGSSYEQYF TGTGCCAGCAGCAAACTACTTAGCGGGAGCTCCTACGAGCAGTACTTC
TRBJ1-1 . TRBD1 TRBV9 CASSIEGQGSEAFF TGTGCCAGCAGCATAGAGGGACAGGGGTCTGAAGCTTTCTTT
TRBJ2-3 . TRBD2 TRBV29-1 CSAGTSGVTQYF TGCAGCGCCGGGACTAGCGGGGTTACGCAGTATTTT
TRBJ2-3 . . TRBV24-1 CATSDLQATTTDTQYF TGTGCCACCAGTGATTTGCAGGCAACTACCACAGATACGCAGTATTTT
TRBJ1-4 . TRBD1 TRBV5-4 CASSRGTGKTNEKLFF TGTGCCAGCAGCCGCGGGACAGGGAAAACTAATGAAAAACTGTTTTTT
TRBJ2-2 . . TRBV3-1/TRBV3-2 CASSPGGRDGRELFF TGTGCCAGCAGCCCAGGGGGGCGAGATGGGCGGGAGCTGTTTTTT
TRBJ1-2 . . TRBV4-1 CASSQDADVDYGYTF TGCGCCAGCAGCCAAGATGCCGATGTAGACTATGGCTACACCTTC
TRBJ2-7 . TRBD1 TRBV12-3/TRBV12-4 CASSWDRVNEQYF TGTGCCAGCAGCTGGGACAGGGTGAACGAGCAGTACTTC
TRBJ2-5 once . TRBV4-2 CASSLSQTIQETQYF TGTGCCAGCAGCCTATCACAGACAATCCAAGAGACCCAGTACTTC
TRBJ1-2 . . TRBV6-5 CASSYSLPGVGGYTF TGTGCCAGCAGTTACTCCCTGCCAGGGGTGGGAGGCTACACCTTC
TRBJ1-1 . . TRBV29-1 CSVANGGLDTEAFF TGCAGCGTTGCTAATGGAGGGTTGGACACTGAAGCTTTCTTT